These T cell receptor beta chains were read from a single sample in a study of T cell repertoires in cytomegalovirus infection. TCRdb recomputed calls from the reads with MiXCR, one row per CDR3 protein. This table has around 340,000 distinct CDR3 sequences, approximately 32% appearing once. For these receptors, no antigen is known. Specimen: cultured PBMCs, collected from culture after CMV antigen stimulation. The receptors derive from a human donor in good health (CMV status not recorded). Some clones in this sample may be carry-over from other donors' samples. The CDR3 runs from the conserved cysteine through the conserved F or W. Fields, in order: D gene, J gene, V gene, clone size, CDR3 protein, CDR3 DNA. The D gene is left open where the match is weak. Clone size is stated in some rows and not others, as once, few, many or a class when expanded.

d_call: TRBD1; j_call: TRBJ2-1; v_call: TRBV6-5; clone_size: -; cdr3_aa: CASSRGTGGRNEQFF; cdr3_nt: TGTGCCAGCAGTCGAGGGACAGGAGGTCGCAATGAGCAGTTCTTC
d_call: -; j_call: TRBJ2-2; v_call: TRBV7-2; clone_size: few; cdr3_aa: CASSPASGNTGELFF; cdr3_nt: TGTGCCAGCAGCCCCGCCAGCGGGAACACCGGGGAGCTGTTTTTT
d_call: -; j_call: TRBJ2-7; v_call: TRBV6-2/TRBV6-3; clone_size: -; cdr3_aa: CASSSRDKFYEQYF; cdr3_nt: TGTGCCAGCAGTTCCCGGGACAAGTTCTACGAGCAGTACTTC
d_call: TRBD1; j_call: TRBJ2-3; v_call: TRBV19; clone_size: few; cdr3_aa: CASRDRGKADTQYF; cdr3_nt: TGTGCCAGTAGGGACAGGGGTAAAGCAGATACGCAGTATTTT
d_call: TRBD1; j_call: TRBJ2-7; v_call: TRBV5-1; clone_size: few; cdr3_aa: CASSWTGQGAYEQYF; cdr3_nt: TGCGCCAGCAGCTGGACGGGACAGGGGGCCTACGAGCAGTACTTC
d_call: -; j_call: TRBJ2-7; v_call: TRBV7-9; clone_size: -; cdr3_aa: CASVRDTNSYEQYF; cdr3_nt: TGTGCCAGCGTACGGGACACTAATTCCTACGAGCAGTACTTC
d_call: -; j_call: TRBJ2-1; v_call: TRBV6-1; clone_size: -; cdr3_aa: CASKPGSGAYNEQFF; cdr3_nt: TGTGCCAGTAAACCGGGTAGCGGAGCCTACAATGAGCAGTTCTTC
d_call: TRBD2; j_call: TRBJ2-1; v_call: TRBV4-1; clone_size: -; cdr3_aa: CASSQEFLAGDEQFF; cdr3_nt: TGCGCCAGCAGCCAAGAGTTTCTAGCGGGAGATGAGCAGTTCTTC
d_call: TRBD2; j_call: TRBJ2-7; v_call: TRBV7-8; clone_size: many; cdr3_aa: CASSLGSSGGAYEQYF; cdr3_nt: TGTGCCAGCAGCTTAGGATCCAGCGGGGGGGCCTACGAGCAGTACTTC
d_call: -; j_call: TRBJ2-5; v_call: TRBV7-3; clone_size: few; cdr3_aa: CASSQGHQETQYF; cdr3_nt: TGTGCCAGCAGCCAGGGACATCAAGAGACCCAGTACTTC
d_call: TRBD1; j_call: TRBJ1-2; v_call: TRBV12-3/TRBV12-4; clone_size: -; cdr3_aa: CASSFETGNYGYTF; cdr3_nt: TGTGCCAGCAGTTTCGAGACAGGGAATTATGGCTACACCTTC
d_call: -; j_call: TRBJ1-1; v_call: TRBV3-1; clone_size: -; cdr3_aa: CASSLAGRTMNTEAFF; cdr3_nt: TGTGCCAGCAGCCTCGCGGGTCGAACTATGAACACTGAAGCTTTCTTT
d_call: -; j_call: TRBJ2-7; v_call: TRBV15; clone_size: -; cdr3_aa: CATSRTSHEQYF; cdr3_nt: TGTGCCACCAGCAGAACTTCTCACGAGCAGTACTTC
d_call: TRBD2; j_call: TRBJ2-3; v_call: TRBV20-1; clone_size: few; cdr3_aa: CSARVPTSGSTDTQYF; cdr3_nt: TGCAGTGCTAGAGTCCCGACTAGCGGTAGCACAGATACGCAGTATTTT
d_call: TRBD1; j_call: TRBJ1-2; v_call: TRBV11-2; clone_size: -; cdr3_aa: CASTRDSRNYGYTF; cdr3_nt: TGTGCCAGCACCCGGGACAGCCGTAACTATGGCTACACCTTC
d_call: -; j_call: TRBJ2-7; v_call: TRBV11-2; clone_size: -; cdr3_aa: CASSSLQQALAQYF; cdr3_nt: TGTGCCAGCAGCTCATTACAACAGGCGCTAGCGCAGTACTTC
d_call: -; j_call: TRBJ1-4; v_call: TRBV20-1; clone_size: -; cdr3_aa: CSATPGAANEKLFF; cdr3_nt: TGCAGTGCCACGCCGGGTGCAGCTAATGAAAAACTGTTTTTT
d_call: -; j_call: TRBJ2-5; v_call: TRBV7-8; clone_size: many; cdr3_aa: CASSSIRGQNLQETQYF; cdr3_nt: TGTGCCAGCAGCTCGATCAGGGGCCAAAACCTCCAAGAGACCCAGTACTTC
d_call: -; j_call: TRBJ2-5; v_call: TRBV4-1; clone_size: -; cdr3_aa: CASSQSGGETQYF; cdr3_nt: TGCGCCAGCAGCCAAAGTGGGGGGGAGACCCAGTACTTC
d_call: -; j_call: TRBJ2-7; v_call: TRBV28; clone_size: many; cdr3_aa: CASSFWRTHTYEQYF; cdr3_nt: TGTGCCAGCAGTTTTTGGAGGACTCATACCTACGAGCAGTACTTC
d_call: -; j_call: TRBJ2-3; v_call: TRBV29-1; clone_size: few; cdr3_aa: CSVAGADTQYF; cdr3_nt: TGCAGCGTTGCAGGGGCAGATACGCAGTATTTT
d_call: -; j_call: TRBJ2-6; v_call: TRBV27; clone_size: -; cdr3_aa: CASFRGGFRSGANVLTF; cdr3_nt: TGTGCCAGCTTTAGAGGGGGGTTTAGGTCTGGGGCCAACGTCCTGACTTTC
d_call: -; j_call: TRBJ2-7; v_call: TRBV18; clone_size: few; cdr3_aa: CASSQSEGYEQYF; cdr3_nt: TGTGCCAGCTCCCAATCGGAGGGTTACGAGCAGTACTTC
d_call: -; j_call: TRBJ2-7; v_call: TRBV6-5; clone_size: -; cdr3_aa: CASGGGQNYEQYF; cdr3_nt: TGTGCCTCTGGGGGCGGACAGAACTACGAGCAGTACTTC
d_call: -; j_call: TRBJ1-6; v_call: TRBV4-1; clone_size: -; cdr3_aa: CASSQDGLGGENSPLHF; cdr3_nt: TGCGCCAGCAGCCAAGATGGGCTCGGTGGGGAGAATTCACCCCTCCACTTT
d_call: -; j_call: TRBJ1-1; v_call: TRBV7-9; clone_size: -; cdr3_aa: CASSPEVKATEAFF; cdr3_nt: TGTGCCAGCAGCCCCGAAGTAAAGGCCACTGAAGCTTTCTTT
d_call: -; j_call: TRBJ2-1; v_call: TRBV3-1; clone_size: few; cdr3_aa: CASSQDEWESGYNEQFF; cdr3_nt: TGTGCCAGCAGCCAAGATGAGTGGGAGTCCGGCTACAATGAGCAGTTCTTC
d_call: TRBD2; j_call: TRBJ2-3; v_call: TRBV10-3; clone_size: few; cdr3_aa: CAISGSASGSTDTQYF; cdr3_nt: TGTGCCATCAGTGGCTCGGCTAGCGGTAGCACAGATACGCAGTATTTT
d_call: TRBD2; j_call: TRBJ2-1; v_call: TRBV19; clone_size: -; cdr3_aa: CASSLGLADYNEQFF; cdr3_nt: TGTGCCAGTAGTTTGGGGCTAGCGGACTACAATGAGCAGTTCTTC
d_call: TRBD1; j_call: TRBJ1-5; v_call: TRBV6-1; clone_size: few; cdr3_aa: CASSAYRDRGLLHGSNQPQHF; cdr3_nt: TGTGCCAGCAGTGCCTATCGGGACAGGGGGCTCCTTCATGGTAGCAATCAGCCCCAGCATTTT
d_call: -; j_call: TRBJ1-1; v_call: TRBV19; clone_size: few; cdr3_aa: CASSIPGTANTEAFF; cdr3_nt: TGTGCCAGTAGTATCCCCGGGACGGCGAACACTGAAGCTTTCTTT
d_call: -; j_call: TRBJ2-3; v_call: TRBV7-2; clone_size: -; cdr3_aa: CASSPPPGYPTDTQYF; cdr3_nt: TGTGCCAGCAGCCCCCCCCCGGGCTATCCGACAGATACGCAGTATTTT
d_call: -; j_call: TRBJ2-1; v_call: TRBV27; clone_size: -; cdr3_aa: CASSLVGLNEQFF; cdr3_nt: TGTGCCAGCAGTTTAGTTGGGTTGAATGAGCAGTTCTTC
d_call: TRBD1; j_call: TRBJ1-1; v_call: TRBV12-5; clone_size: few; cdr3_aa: CASGLVGGTGNTEAFF; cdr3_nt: TGTGCTAGTGGTTTGGTAGGTGGGACAGGAAACACTGAAGCTTTCTTT
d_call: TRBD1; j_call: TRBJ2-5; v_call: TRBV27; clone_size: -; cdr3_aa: CASSMGQGWETQYF; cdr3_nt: TGTGCCAGCAGTATGGGACAGGGCTGGGAGACCCAGTACTTC